This TCR beta chain derives from a study of CD8+CD57+ T cells in acquired aplastic anemia. The TCR beta profiling, which covered VDJ combination and CDR3 sequence, was carried out using genomic DNA as the template. TCRdb recomputed calls from the reads with MiXCR, one row per CDR3 protein. The data hold about 68,000 distinct CDR3 sequences, with 45% to 55% observed a single time. Germline CDR1 MNHNS, CDR2 SASEGT. This CDR3 has 14 residues. Deletions cut 3 bases from V and 4 bases from J, with 10 bases between. This clonotype was detected ten times or more. The clonotype comes from a human donor in good health, serving as a control. Sequences were obtained from sorted CD4+, CD8+, or CD8+CD57+ T cells (not recorded which) from PBMCs. The chain combines TRBV6-1 with TRBJ1-5, with D unclear. The DNA for the CDR3 is TGTGCCAGCAGTGATACATATTTTAATCAGCCCCAGCATTTT. This sequence encodes CASSDTYFNQPQHF.